The clone carrying this T cell receptor beta chain was detected a few times. Its target is not known. Amplification of TCR beta CDR3 regions used RNA as the template. RT-PCR in the first round (using the HTBI primer set) targeted the TCR CDR3. TCRdb recomputed calls from the multiplex PCR reads with MiXCR, one row per CDR3 protein. The table lists a few hundred thousand distinct CDR3 sequences, roughly 20% of them singletons. CDR1 is MDHEN and CDR2 is SYDVKM in the germline V gene. The CDR3 has 15 amino acids. The V gene lost 3 bases and the J gene lost 1 base, with 13 bases spanning the gap. This specimen comes from a study of T cells in Graves' hyperthyroidism and ophthalmopathy. Study findings and constraints: In the blood, most expanded thyroid clonotypes above 0.001 appeared as well.

The chain carries TRBV28 and TRBJ2-7; D may be TRBD1 (5 bases). The source of this sequence is a man between 18 and 35 years old with Graves' hyperthyroidism. What was sequenced was blood. As DNA, the CDR3 is TGTGCCAGCAGTTTTAGAAGGGGTCCTTCCTACGAGCAGTACTTC. Translating it yields CASSFRRGPSYEQYF.